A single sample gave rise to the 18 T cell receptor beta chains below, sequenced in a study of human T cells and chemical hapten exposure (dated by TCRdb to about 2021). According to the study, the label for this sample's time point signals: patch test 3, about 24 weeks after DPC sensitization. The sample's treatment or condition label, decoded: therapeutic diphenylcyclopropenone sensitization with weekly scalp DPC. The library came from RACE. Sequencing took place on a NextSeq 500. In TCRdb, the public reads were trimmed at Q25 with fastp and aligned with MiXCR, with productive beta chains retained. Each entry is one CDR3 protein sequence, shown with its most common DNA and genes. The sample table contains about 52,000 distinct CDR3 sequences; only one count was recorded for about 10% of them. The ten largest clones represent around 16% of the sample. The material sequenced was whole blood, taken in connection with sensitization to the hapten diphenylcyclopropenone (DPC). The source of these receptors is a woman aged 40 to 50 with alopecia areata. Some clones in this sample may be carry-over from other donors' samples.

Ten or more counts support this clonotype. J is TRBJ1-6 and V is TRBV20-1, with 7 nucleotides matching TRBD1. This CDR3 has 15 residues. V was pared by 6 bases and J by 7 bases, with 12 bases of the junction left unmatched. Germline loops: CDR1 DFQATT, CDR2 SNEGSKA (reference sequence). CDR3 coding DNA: TGCAGTGCCCCCAAGGACAGGAGCCAAAATTCACCCCTCCACTTT. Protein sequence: CSAPKDRSQNSPLHF.

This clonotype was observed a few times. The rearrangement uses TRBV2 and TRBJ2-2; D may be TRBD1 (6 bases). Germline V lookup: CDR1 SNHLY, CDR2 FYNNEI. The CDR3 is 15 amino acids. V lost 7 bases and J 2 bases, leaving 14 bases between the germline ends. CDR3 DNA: TGTGCCAGCAAGCTCAGGGGCACCAACACCGGGGAGCTGTTTTTT. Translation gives CASKLRGTNTGELFF.

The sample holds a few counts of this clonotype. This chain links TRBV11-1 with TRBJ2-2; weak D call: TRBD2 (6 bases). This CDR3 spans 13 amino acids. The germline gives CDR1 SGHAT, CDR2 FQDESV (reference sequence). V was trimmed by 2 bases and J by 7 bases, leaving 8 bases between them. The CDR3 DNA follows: TGTGCCAGCAGCTTACAGGAGGGCGGGGAGCTGTTTTTT. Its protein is CASSLQEGGELFF.

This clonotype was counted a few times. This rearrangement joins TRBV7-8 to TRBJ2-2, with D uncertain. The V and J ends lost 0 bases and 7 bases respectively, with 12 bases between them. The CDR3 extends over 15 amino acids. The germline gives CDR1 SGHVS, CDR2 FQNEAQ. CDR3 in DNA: TGTGCCAGCAGCTTAGCCCTTACTCGGGTCGGGGAGCTGTTTTTT. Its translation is CASSLALTRVGELFF.

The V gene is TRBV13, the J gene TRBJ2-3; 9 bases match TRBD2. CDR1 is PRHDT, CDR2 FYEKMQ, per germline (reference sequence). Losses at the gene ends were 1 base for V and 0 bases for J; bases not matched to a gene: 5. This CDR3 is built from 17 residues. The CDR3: CASSLAGLASSTDTQYF. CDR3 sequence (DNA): TGTGCCAGCAGCTTAGCGGGACTAGCCTCTAGCACAGATACGCAGTATTTT.

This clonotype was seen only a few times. CDR3 in amino acids: CASSQVSGPNSPLHF. The CDR3 nucleotides are TGCGCCAGCAGCCAAGTTTCGGGGCCCAATTCACCCCTCCACTTT. The J gene is TRBJ1-6, the V gene TRBV4-3; D perhaps matches TRBD1 (5 bases). Germline V gene data show CDR1 as LGHNA and CDR2 as YSLEER. V was clipped by 1 base and J by 7 bases, with 11 bases between them. The CDR3 has 15 residues.

The CDR3, as DNA: TGCGCCAGCAGCCAAGAAATGCCGGCGGTAAACTATGGCTACACCTTC. This gives the protein CASSQEMPAVNYGYTF. V gene TRBV4-1 combines with J gene TRBJ1-2; D call uncertain. CDR1 and CDR2 from the germline V gene are MGHRA and YSYEKL. The V end was cut by 0 bases, the J end by 2 bases, with 13 bases between. The CDR3 extends over 16 amino acids.

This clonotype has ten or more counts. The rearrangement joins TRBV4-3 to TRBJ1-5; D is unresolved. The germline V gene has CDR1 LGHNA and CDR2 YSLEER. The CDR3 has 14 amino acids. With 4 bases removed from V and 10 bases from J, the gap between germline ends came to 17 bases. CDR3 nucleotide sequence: TGCGCCAGCAGCCCTTGGACTGATGTCGGTCCCCAGCATTTT. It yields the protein CASSPWTDVGPQHF.

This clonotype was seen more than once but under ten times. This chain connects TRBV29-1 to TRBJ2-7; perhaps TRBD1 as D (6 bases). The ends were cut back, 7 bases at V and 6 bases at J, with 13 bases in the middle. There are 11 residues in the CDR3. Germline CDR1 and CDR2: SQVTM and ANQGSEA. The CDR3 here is CSAHTGPEQYF. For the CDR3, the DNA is TGCAGCGCACACACAGGGCCCGAGCAGTACTTC.

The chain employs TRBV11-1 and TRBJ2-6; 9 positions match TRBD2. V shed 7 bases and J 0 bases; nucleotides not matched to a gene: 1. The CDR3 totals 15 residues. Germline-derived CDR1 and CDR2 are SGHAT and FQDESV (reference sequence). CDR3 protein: CASIAGASGANVLTF. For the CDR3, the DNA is TGTGCCAGCATAGCGGGGGCCTCTGGGGCCAACGTCCTGACTTTC.

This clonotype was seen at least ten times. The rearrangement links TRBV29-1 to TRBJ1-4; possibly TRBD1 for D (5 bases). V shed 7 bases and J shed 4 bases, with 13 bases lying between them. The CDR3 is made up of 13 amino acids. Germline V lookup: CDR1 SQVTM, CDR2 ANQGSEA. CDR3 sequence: CSAGDGVNEKLFF. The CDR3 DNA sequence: TGCAGCGCCGGGGACGGAGTTAATGAAAAACTGTTTTTT. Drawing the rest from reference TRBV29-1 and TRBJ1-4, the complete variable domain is SAVISQKPSRDICQRGTSLTIQCQVDSQVTMMFWYRQQPGQSLTLIATANQGSEATYESGFVIDKFPISRPNLTFSTLTVSNMSPEDSSIYLCSAGDGVNEKLFFGSGTQLSVL.

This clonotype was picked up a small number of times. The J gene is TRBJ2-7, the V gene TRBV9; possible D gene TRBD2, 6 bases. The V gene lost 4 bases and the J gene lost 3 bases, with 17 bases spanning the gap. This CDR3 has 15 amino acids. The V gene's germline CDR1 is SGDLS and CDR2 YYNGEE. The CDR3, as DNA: TGTGCCAGCAGCCGGAGGGACCTCCCCTACTACGAGCAGTACTTC. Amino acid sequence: CASSRRDLPYYEQYF.

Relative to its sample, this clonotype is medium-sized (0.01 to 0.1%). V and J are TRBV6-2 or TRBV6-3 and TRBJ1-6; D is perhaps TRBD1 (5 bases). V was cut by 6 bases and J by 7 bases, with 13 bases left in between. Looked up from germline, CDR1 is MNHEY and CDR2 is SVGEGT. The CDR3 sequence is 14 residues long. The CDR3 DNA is TGTGCCAGCAGCTCCGGGACGGAAAATTCACCCCTCCACTTT. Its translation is CASSSGTENSPLHF.

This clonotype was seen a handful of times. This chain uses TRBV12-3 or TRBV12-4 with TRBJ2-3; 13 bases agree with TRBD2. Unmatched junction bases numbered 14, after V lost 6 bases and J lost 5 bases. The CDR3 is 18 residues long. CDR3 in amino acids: CASSPGLAGDKPIDTQYF. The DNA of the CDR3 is TGTGCCAGCAGCCCAGGACTAGCGGGGGACAAACCCATAGATACGCAGTATTTT.

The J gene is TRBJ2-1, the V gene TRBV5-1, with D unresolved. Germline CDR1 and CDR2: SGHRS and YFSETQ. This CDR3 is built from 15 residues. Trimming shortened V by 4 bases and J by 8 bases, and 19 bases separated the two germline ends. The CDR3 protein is CASSANQQTSYEQFF. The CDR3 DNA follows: TGCGCCAGCAGCGCCAACCAGCAGACCTCTTATGAGCAGTTCTTC.

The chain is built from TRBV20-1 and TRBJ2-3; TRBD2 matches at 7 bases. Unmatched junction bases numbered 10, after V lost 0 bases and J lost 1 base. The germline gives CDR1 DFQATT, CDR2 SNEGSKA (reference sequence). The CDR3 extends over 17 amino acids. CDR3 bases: TGCAGTGCTAGAGATCAGATAGCGGGCCCCCGCACAGATACGCAGTATTTT. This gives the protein CSARDQIAGPRTDTQYF.

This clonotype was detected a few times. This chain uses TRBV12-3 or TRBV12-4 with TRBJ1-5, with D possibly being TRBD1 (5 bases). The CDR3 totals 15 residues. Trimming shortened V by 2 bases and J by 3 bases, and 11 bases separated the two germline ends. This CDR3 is CASSLRGLNNQPQHF. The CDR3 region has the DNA TGTGCCAGCAGTTTAAGGGGATTGAACAATCAGCCCCAGCATTTT.

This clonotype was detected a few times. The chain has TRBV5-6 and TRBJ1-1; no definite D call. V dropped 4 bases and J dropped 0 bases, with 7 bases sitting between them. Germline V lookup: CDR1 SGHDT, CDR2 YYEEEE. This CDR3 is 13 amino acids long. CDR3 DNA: TGTGCCAGCAGCACCCTCATGAACACTGAAGCTTTCTTT. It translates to CASSTLMNTEAFF.